Each of the 32 T cell receptor beta chains below was sequenced from the same sample in a study of blood T cell repertoires in COVID-19 (dated by TCRdb to between 2020 and 2021). The method was the immunoSEQ multiplex PCR assay. TCRdb mirrors the immuneACCESS table, restricted to in-frame sequences. Some clones are absent from its copies; in checked studies, under half trace to an unresolved V gene, and the reason for the others is unknown. The sample profile shows around 20,000 clones; roughly 90% of them were found once. The ten largest clones take up roughly 8.3% of the sample. The sequencing input was peripheral blood. All receptors come from a human donor in a cohort sampled during active COVID-19. The donor label of this sample is uncertain.

The chain links TRBV2 to TRBJ2-5, with TRBD1 as a possible D gene (6 bases). CDR1 is SNHLY and CDR2 is FYNNEI in the germline V gene. The CDR3 is 14 residues long. V was trimmed by 5 bases and J by 2 bases, leaving 12 bases between them. In DNA form, the CDR3 reads TGTGCCAGCAGTAGGGGGACAAAGCAAGAGACCCAGTACTTC. This gives the protein CASSRGTKQETQYF.

CDR3 region: CASSPQGTSVRTGELFF. The CDR3 coding sequence is TGCGCCAGCAGCCCCCAGGGGACTAGCGTAAGGACCGGGGAGCTGTTTTTT. The chain uses TRBV4-1 and TRBJ2-2; TRBD2 aligns across 10 bases. V lost 4 bases and J lost 5; bases outside the gene matches: 10. CDR3 length: 17 amino acids. The germline gives CDR1 MGHRA, CDR2 YSYEKL.

The CDR3 spells CASGDNTDTQYF. The CDR3 nucleotides are TGTGCCAGCGGGGACAACACAGATACGCAGTATTTT. This chain links TRBV21-1 with TRBJ2-3; whether TRBD1, the table's D call, matches the DNA was not checked. TRBV21-1 represents a pseudogene. The CDR3 runs to 12 residues.

This clone was detected a few times. The gene calls are TRBV18 and TRBJ2-7; D is unresolved. Germline V lookup: CDR1 KGHSH, CDR2 LQKENI. V was cut by 4 bases and J by 5 bases, with 6 bases left in between. This CDR3 has 11 amino acids. CDR3 sequence (DNA): TGTGCCAGCTCACTAAGCGACGAGCAGTACTTC. This encodes CASSLSDEQYF.

The CDR3 DNA sequence: TGTGCCAGCAGCTCTAGCGGGAGGGCCCAAAACAATGAGCAGTTCTTC. This codes for CASSSSGRAQNNEQFF. This rearrangement joins TRBV7-9 to TRBJ2-1, with TRBD2 matching 12 bases. The ends lost 4 bases at V and 5 bases at J; junction bases unmatched: 6. This CDR3 is 16 amino acids long. The germline CDR1 and CDR2 sequences are SEHNR and FQNEAQ (reference sequence).

This clone was recorded once. This rearrangement joins TRBV2 to TRBJ2-3; 9 bases fit TRBD1. Trimming took 6 bases from V and 5 from J; bases not matched to a gene: 12. The CDR3 runs to 16 residues. Germline CDR1 SNHLY, CDR2 FYNNEI. This CDR3 reads CASSTDRTGDQDTQYF. The CDR3 nucleotides read TGTGCCAGCAGCACCGACCGGACAGGGGATCAAGATACGCAGTATTTT.

The V gene is TRBV5-4, the J gene TRBJ2-1, with TRBD2 matching over 8 bases. Germline values: CDR1 SGHNT, CDR2 YYREEE (reference sequence). V shed 0 bases and J 3 bases; nucleotides not matched to a gene: 5. This CDR3 spans 16 amino acids. The CDR3 DNA sequence: TGTGCCAGCAGCTTGGATTTAGCGGGGCTCTACAATGAGCAGTTCTTC. This encodes CASSLDLAGLYNEQFF.

The gene calls are TRBV4-1 and TRBJ1-5; D is unclear. The CDR3 contains 14 residues. Germline CDR1 and CDR2: MGHRA and YSYEKL. The ends were cut back, 6 bases at V and 0 bases at J, with 9 bases in the middle. The CDR3 region is CASSLQDSNQPQHF. DNA for the CDR3: TGCGCCAGCAGTCTGCAGGATAGCAATCAGCCCCAGCATTTT.

This clone was detected only once. The rearrangement joins TRBV20-1 to TRBJ2-3, with no clear D. V was shortened by 6 bases and J by 5 bases, with 9 bases between the two germline ends. Germline V lookup: CDR1 DFQATT, CDR2 SNEGSKA (reference sequence). This CDR3 contains 11 residues. The CDR3 DNA follows: TGCAGTGCGTGGCTTATAGATACGCAGTATTTT. Its protein is CSAWLIDTQYF.

This chain uses TRBV29-1 with TRBJ2-1; the D gene is possibly TRBD2 (5 bases). Looked up from germline, CDR1 is SQVTM and CDR2 is ANQGSEA. The length of the CDR3 is 15 residues. The V and J ends lost 6 bases and 7 bases respectively, with 22 bases between them. CDR3 bases: TGCAGCGTACCTAAAGGTATGGTCCCGGGGAATGAGCAGTTCTTC. Encoded protein: CSVPKGMVPGNEQFF.

The V gene is TRBV25-1, the J gene TRBJ1-1; 7 bases fit TRBD1. The junction had 10 bases not matched to a gene; V was cut back by 0 bases and J by 0 bases. This CDR3 is 18 amino acids long. The germline CDR1 and CDR2 sequences are MGHDK and SYGVNS. In DNA, the CDR3 is TGTGCCAGCAGTGAATATCAGGGGACAGCTAGAATGAACACTGAAGCTTTCTTT. Translation gives CASSEYQGTARMNTEAFF.

The genes are TRBV2 and TRBJ2-1, with TRBD2 matching 11 bases. CDR1 is SNHLY and CDR2 is FYNNEI in the germline V gene. This CDR3 region has 15 residues. V was pared by 2 bases and J by 5 bases, with 2 bases of the junction left unmatched. The CDR3: CASSEWGLADNEQFF. CDR3 nucleotide sequence: TGTGCCAGCAGTGAATGGGGACTAGCGGACAATGAGCAGTTCTTC.

This chain connects TRBV7-2 to TRBJ2-3; 9 positions match TRBD1. V lost 4 bases and J lost 6; bases outside the gene matches: 8. Germline V lookup: CDR1 SGHTA, CDR2 FQGNSA. The CDR3 spans 15 residues. This CDR3 reads CASSSRQGVADTQYF. The CDR3 DNA follows: TGTGCCAGCAGCTCCCGACAGGGGGTCGCGGATACGCAGTATTTT.

For the CDR3, the DNA is TGTGCCAGCAGCCCCGAGACCGGGGAGCTGTTTTTT. It specifies CASSPETGELFF. The chain carries TRBV7-8 and TRBJ2-2, with D unclear. CDR1 is SGHVS, CDR2 FQNEAQ, per germline. The CDR3 extends over 12 amino acids. V lost 5 bases, J lost 5 bases, and 6 bases lay in between.

The V gene is TRBV5-6, the J gene TRBJ1-4; D uncertain. The V gene's germline CDR1 is SGHDT and CDR2 YYEEEE. Trimming left V 2 bases short and J 5 bases short, with 7 bases between. The CDR3 is made up of 13 amino acids. Written as DNA, the CDR3 is TGTGCCAGCAGCTTTCAGTCGAATGAAAAACTGTTTTTT. It specifies CASSFQSNEKLFF.

This clone appeared a single time. This chain joins TRBV6-1 and TRBJ1-1; TRBD1 might be the D (5 bases). CDR1 is MNHNS, CDR2 SASEGT, per germline. The V end was cut by 3 bases, the J end by 1 base, with 15 bases between. This CDR3 is built from 16 residues. CDR3 nucleotide sequence: TGTGCCAGCAGTGACCCAAGTGGGGCGCGGAACACTGAAGCTTTCTTT. This sequence encodes CASSDPSGARNTEAFF.

The chain recombines TRBV28 with TRBJ1-5, with D possibly matching TRBD1 (5 bases). Between the trimmed V and J ends, which lost 2 bases and 2 bases, there was a span of 10 bases. The CDR3 length is 15 residues. Germline-derived CDR1 and CDR2 are MDHEN and SYDVKM. The CDR3 is CASSLGGNGNQPQHF. The CDR3 DNA is TGTGCCAGCAGTTTAGGGGGGAATGGCAATCAGCCCCAGCATTTT.

This CDR3 is CASSVASGTDTQYF. The CDR3 nucleotides read TGTGCCAGCAGCGTAGCTAGCGGCACAGATACGCAGTATTTT. The gene calls are TRBV9 and TRBJ2-3, with a weak D call TRBD2 (6 bases). The V gene's germline CDR1 is SGDLS and CDR2 YYNGEE. This CDR3 region has 14 residues. The ends were cut back, 0 bases at V and 1 base at J, with 6 bases in the middle.

V and J are TRBV28 and TRBJ2-3; 8 positions match TRBD1. V lost 1 base, J lost 5 bases, and 8 bases stayed unmatched. This CDR3 comprises 16 residues. The germline V gene encodes CDR1 MDHEN and CDR2 SYDVKM. CDR3 protein: CASSLLGQGAGDTQYF. In nucleotides, the CDR3 is TGTGCCAGCAGTTTATTAGGCCAGGGGGCTGGAGATACGCAGTATTTT.

The chain carries TRBV5-1 and TRBJ2-3; possible D gene TRBD1, 6 bases. Trimming cost V 5 bases and J 2 bases, with 18 bases left between them. The CDR3 spans 16 residues. Germline CDR1 reads SGHRS; CDR2 reads YFSETQ. This CDR3 reads CASRRGQGSATDTQYF. As DNA, the CDR3 is TGCGCCAGCAGGCGAGGGCAGGGGAGTGCCACAGATACGCAGTATTTT.

The table lists this clone with a few counts. The chain links TRBV6-6 to TRBJ2-2; TRBD2 might be the D (6 bases). CDR3 length: 16 residues. From germline, CDR1 is MNHNY and CDR2 SVGAGI (reference sequence). The germline V and J ends were trimmed by 5 bases and 0 bases, with 13 bases remaining between them. The CDR3 nucleotides read TGTGCCAGCAGTGCGGGAATGGGGACGAACACCGGGGAGCTGTTTTTT. It translates to CASSAGMGTNTGELFF.

This chain links TRBV5-1 with TRBJ2-7; 9 bases map to TRBD2. CDR3 size: 15 residues. The J segment lost 4 bases and the V segment lost 5 bases, leaving 10 bases of the junction unmatched. Germline V gene data show CDR1 as SGHRS and CDR2 as YFSETQ. This CDR3 is CASRSLAGLAYEQYF. In DNA form, the CDR3 reads TGCGCCAGCAGAAGTCTAGCGGGATTAGCGTACGAGCAGTACTTC.

The genes are TRBV27 and TRBJ1-3; TRBD1 aligns across 10 bases. V dropped 6 bases and J dropped 4; count of bases not matched to a gene: 3. The CDR3 spans 14 residues. Germline assignment: CDR1 MNHEY and CDR2 SMNVEV (reference sequence). As DNA, the CDR3 is TGTGCCAGCAGCAGACAGGGGGCGGGAAACACCATATATTTT. It is translated as CASSRQGAGNTIYF.

The chain has TRBV16 and TRBJ1-1; D remains ambiguous. V gave up 6 bases and J gave up 7 bases, with 21 bases separating them. Germline CDR1 and CDR2: KGHSY and FQNENV. This CDR3 is 15 amino acids long. The CDR3 here is CASSLTPGLTSEAFF. In DNA, the CDR3 is TGTGCCAGCAGTCTTACTCCTGGACTAACCAGTGAAGCTTTCTTT.

The CDR3, as DNA: TGTGCCAGCAGCTTAGATTCGAGTGAGCAGTACTTC. It yields the protein CASSLDSSEQYF. V usage is TRBV11-2 and J usage is TRBJ2-7, with D hard to call. This CDR3 has 12 amino acids. V was trimmed by 0 bases and J by 7 bases, leaving 7 bases between them. Germline V gives CDR1 SGHAT, CDR2 FQNNGV.

This clone was detected a few times. The chain employs TRBV6-5 and TRBJ1-1, with 9 bases fitting TRBD1. Trimming at V came to 5 bases and at J to 7 bases, leaving 5 bases not matched to a gene. The CDR3 consists of 13 residues. CDR1 is MNHEY and CDR2 is SVGAGI in the germline V gene. DNA for the CDR3: TGTGCCAGCAGTCAACAGGGGGCTGGTGAAGCTTTCTTT. It codes for CASSQQGAGEAFF.

The rearrangement uses TRBV10-3 and TRBJ2-7, with TRBD2 matching over 9 bases. V dropped 0 bases and J dropped 6; count of bases not matched to a gene: 9. This CDR3 contains 16 residues. The V gene's germline CDR1 is ENHRY and CDR2 SYGVKD. The CDR3 region has the DNA TGTGCCATCAGTGAGTCCCCTTCGCGGGAGGGCCGCGAGCAGTACTTC. Translation: CAISESPSREGREQYF.

V and J are TRBV12-5 and TRBJ1-2; tentative D call: TRBD1 (6 bases). V was cut by 6 bases and J by 3 bases, with 17 bases left in between. Germline V CDR1 and CDR2: LGHNT, FRNRAP. CDR3 length: 15 residues. The CDR3 DNA sequence: TGTGCTAGTGGCCTGAAACGGGACACGGACTATGGCTACACCTTC. It translates to CASGLKRDTDYGYTF.

The chain couples TRBV5-8 to TRBJ2-1, with TRBD1 identical over 10 bases. The CDR3 spans 14 residues. Germline V gene sequence: CDR1 SGHTS, CDR2 YDEGEE. V lost 4 bases and J lost 5; bases outside the gene matches: 3. The CDR3 nucleotides read TGTGCCAGCAGCCGGGACAGGGGACACAATGAGCAGTTCTTC. Translated, it gives CASSRDRGHNEQFF.

This chain uses TRBV6-1 with TRBJ2-2; D uncertain. Germline V gene data show CDR1 as MNHNS and CDR2 as SASEGT. The V end was cut by 2 bases, the J end by 6 bases, with 7 bases between. The CDR3 sequence is 13 residues long. CDR3 sequence (DNA): TGTGCCAGCAGTGAAAGTAGTCCCGGGGAGCTGTTTTTT. Amino acid sequence: CASSESSPGELFF.

This chain joins TRBV3-1 (or the pseudogene TRBV3-2) and TRBJ1-6; D is perhaps TRBD1 (5 bases). The CDR3 spans 14 residues. Trimming stripped 2 bases from V and 7 bases from J, with 9 bases between. CDR1 is LGHDT, CDR2 YNNKEL, per germline (reference sequence). CDR3 sequence: CASSQSGGNSPLHF. The CDR3 DNA reads as TGTGCCAGCAGCCAAAGTGGGGGGAATTCACCCCTCCACTTT.

The chain couples TRBV2 to TRBJ2-3; possibly TRBD1 for D (6 bases). Germline loops: CDR1 SNHLY, CDR2 FYNNEI. V was trimmed by 1 base and J by 5 bases, leaving 10 bases between them. This CDR3 has 14 residues. The DNA for the CDR3 is TGTGCCAGCAGTGAAGATGGGGGCTTAGATACGCAGTATTTT. It is translated as CASSEDGGLDTQYF.